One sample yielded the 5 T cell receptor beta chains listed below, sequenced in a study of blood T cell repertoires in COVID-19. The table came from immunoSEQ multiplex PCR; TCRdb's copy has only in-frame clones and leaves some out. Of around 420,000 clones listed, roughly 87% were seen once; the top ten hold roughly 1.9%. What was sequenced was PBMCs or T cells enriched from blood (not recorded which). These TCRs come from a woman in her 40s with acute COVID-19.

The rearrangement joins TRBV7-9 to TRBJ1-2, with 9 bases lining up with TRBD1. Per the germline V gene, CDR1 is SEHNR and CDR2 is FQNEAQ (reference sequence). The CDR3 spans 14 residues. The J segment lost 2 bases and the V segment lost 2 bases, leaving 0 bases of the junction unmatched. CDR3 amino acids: CASSLTGGNYGYTF. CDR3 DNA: TGTGCCAGCAGCTTAACAGGGGGCAACTATGGCTACACCTTC. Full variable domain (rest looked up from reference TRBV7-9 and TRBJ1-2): DTGVSQNPRHKITKRGQNVTFRCDPISEHNRLYWYRQTLGQGPEFLTYFQNEAQLEKSRLLSDRFSAERPKGSFSTLEIQRTEQGDSAMYLCASSLTGGNYGYTFGSGTRLTVV.

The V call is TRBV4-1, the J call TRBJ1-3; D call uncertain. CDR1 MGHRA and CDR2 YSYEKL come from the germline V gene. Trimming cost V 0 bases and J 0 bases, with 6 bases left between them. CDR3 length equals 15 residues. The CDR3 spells CASSQDPRSGNTIYF. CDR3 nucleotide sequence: TGCGCCAGCAGCCAAGATCCCCGCTCTGGAAACACCATATATTTT.

Here the CDR3 reads CASSEMGARGNTIYF. In DNA form, the CDR3 reads TGTGCCAGCAGTGAGATGGGGGCGCGAGGAAACACCATATATTTT. This sequence joins TRBV2 and TRBJ1-3, with a weak D call TRBD1 (6 bases). Trimming took 3 bases from V and 4 from J, leaving 13 bases between them. This CDR3 is built from 15 residues. The germline gives CDR1 SNHLY, CDR2 FYNNEI.

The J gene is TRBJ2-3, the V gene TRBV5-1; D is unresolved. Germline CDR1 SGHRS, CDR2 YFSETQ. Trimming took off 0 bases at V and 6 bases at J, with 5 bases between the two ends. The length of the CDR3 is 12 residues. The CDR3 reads CASSLDLDTQYF. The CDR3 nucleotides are TGCGCCAGCAGCTTGGATCTGGATACGCAGTATTTT.

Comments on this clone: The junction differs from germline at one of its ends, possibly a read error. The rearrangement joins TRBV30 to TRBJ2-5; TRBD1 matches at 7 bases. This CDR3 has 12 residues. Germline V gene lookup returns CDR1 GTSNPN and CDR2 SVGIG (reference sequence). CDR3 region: CAWSVFRTGSHF. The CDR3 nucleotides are TGTGCCTGGAGTGTTTTCAGGACAGGATCTCACTTC. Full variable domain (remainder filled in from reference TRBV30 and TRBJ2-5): SQTIHQWPATLVQPVGSPLSLECTVEGTSNPNLYWYRQAAGRGLQLLFYSVGIGQISSEVPQNLSASRPQDRQFILSSKKLLLSDSGFYLCAWSVFRTGSHFGPGTRLLVL.